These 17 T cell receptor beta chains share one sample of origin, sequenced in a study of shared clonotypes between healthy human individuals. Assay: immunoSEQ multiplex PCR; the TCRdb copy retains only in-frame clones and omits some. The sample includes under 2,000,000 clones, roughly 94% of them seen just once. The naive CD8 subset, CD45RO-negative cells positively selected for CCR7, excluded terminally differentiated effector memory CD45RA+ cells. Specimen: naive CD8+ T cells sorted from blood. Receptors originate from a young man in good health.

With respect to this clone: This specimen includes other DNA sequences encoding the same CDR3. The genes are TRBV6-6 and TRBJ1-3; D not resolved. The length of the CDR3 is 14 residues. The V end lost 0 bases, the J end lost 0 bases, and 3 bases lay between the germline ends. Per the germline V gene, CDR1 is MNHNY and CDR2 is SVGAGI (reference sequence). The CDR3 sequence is CASSYSGSGNTIYF. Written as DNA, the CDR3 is TGTGCCAGCAGTTACTCAGGCTCTGGAAACACCATATATTTT.

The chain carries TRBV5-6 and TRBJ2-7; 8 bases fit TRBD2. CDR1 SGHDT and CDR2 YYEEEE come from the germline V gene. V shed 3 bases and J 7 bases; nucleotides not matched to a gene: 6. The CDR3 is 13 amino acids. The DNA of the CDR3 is TGTGCCAGCAGCTCGGGACTAGTTGATGAGCAGTACTTC. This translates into CASSSGLVDEQYF.

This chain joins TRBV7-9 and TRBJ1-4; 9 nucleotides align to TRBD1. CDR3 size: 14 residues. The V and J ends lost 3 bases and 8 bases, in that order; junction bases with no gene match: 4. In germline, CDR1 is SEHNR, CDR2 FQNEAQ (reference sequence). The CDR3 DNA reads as TGTGCCAGCAGCTTGGACAGGGGTGAGGAAAAACTGTTTTTT. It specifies CASSLDRGEEKLFF.

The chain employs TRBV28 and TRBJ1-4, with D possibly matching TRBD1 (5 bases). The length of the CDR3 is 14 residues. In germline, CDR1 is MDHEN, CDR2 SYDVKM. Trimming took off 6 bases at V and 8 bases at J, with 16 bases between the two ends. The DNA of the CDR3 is TGTGCCAGCAGATCCCCCTTGGGGCACGAAAAACTGTTTTTT. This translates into CASRSPLGHEKLFF.

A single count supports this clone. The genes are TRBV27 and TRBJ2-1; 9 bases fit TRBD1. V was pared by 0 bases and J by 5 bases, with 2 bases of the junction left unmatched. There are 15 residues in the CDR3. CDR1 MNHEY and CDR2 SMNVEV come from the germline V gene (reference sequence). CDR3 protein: CASSLSTGGDNEQFF. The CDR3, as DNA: TGTGCCAGCAGTTTATCGACAGGGGGGGACAATGAGCAGTTCTTC.

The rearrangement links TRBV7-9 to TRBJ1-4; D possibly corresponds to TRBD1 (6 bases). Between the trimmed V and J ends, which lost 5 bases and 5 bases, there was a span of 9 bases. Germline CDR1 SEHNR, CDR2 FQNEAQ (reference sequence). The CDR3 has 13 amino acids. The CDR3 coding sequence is TGTGCCAGCAGCCGGACAGAGAATGAAAAACTGTTTTTT. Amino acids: CASSRTENEKLFF.

CDR3 in amino acids: CASSPGQGDYSSSYNSPLHF. The CDR3 coding sequence is TGTGCCAGCAGCCCCGGACAGGGGGACTACTCGAGCTCCTATAATTCACCCCTCCACTTT. The gene calls are TRBV7-6 and TRBJ1-6, with 10 positions matching TRBD1. In germline, CDR1 is SGHVS, CDR2 FNYEAQ. The CDR3 has 20 residues. The V gene end was trimmed by 5 bases and the J gene end by 0 bases; junction bases not matched to a gene: 13.

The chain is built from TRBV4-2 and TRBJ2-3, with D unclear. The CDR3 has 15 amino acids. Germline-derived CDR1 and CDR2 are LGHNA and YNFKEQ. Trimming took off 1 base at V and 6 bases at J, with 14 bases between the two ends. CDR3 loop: CASSQVAESEDTQYF. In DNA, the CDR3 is TGTGCCAGCAGCCAAGTCGCAGAATCAGAGGATACGCAGTATTTT.

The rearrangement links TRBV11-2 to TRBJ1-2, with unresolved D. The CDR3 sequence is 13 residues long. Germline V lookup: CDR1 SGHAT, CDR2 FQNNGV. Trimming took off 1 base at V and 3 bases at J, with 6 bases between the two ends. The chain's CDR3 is CASSLGLDYGYTF. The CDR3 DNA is TGTGCCAGCAGCTTAGGGCTGGACTATGGCTACACCTTC.

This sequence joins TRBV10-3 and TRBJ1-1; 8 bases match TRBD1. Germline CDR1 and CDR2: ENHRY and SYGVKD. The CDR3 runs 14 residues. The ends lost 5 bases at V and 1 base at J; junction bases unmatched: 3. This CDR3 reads CAISRTGSNTEAFF. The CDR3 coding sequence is TGTGCCATCAGTAGGACAGGGTCGAACACTGAAGCTTTCTTT.

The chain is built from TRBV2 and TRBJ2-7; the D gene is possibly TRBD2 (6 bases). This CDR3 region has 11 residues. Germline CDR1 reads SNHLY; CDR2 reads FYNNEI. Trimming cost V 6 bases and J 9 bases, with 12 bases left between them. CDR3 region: CASRGDSPQYF. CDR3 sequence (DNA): TGTGCCAGCAGAGGGGACTCCCCGCAGTACTTC.

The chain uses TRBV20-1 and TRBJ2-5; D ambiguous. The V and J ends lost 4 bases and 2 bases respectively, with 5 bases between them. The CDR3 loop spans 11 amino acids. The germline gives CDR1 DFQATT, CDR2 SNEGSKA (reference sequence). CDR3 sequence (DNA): TGCAGTGCTATGGGGCAAGAGACCCAGTACTTC. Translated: CSAMGQETQYF.

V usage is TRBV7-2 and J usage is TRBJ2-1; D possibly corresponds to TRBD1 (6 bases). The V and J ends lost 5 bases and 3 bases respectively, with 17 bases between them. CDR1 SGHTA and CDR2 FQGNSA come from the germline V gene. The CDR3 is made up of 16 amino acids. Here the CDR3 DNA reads TGTGCCAGCAGCGACACCCGGACAGTTTTCTACAATGAGCAGTTCTTC. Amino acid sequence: CASSDTRTVFYNEQFF. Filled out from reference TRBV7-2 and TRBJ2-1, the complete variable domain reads GAGVSQSPSNKVTEKGKDVELRCDPISGHTALYWYRQSLGQGLEFLIYFQGNSAPDKSGLPSDRFSAERTGGSVSTLTIQRTQQEDSAVYLCASSDTRTVFYNEQFFGPGTRLTVL.

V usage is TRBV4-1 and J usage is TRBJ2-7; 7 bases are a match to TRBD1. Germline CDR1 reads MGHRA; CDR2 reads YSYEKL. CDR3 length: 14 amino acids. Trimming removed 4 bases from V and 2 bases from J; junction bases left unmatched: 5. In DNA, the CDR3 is TGCGCCAGCAGCCTGCATGGGACAGCCTACGAGCAGTACTTC. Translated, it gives CASSLHGTAYEQYF.

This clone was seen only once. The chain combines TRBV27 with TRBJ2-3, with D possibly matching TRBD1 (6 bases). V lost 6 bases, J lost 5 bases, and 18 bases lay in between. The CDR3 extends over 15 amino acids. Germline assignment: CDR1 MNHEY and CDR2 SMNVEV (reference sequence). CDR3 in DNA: TGTGCCAGCAGCCTTACTCCGACCAGGGGAGATACGCAGTATTTT. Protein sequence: CASSLTPTRGDTQYF.

Here the CDR3 DNA reads TGCGCCAGCAGCTTGGAAATGGGGCCCAGGGCGACCGGCTATGGCTACACCTTC. This translates into CASSLEMGPRATGYGYTF. The rearrangement joins TRBV5-1 to TRBJ1-2; D perhaps matches TRBD1 (5 bases). CDR1 SGHRS and CDR2 YFSETQ come from the germline V gene. The CDR3 contains 18 residues. V was clipped by 0 bases and J by 4 bases, with 22 bases between them.

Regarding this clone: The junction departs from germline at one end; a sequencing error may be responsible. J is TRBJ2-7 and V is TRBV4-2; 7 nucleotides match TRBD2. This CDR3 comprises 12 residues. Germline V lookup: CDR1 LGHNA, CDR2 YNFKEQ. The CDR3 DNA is TGTGCCAGCAGCCAAGAATCGGGAGGCCTACTCTTC. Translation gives CASSQESGGLLF.